Described below is a single T cell receptor beta chain sequence and its context. As to time point: newly diagnosed, previously untreated cHL patient sample. Assay: immunoSEQ multiplex PCR; the TCRdb copy retains only in-frame clones and omits some. In the table there are approximately 47,000 clones, more than 75% of which are singletons. This specimen comes from a study of PD-1 blockade in classical Hodgkin lymphoma. In germline, CDR1 is MNHEY, CDR2 SVGAGI. V was trimmed by 6 bases and J by 0 bases, leaving 6 bases between them. CDR3 length: 13 amino acids. The receptor comes from a human donor with classical Hodgkin lymphoma. The chain has TRBV6-5 and TRBJ1-5; D is unclear. The sample was peripheral blood mononuclear cells (PBMCs). Here the CDR3 DNA reads TGTGCCAGCAGCCCAGATAGCAATCAGCCCCAGCATTTT. Translation: CASSPDSNQPQHF.